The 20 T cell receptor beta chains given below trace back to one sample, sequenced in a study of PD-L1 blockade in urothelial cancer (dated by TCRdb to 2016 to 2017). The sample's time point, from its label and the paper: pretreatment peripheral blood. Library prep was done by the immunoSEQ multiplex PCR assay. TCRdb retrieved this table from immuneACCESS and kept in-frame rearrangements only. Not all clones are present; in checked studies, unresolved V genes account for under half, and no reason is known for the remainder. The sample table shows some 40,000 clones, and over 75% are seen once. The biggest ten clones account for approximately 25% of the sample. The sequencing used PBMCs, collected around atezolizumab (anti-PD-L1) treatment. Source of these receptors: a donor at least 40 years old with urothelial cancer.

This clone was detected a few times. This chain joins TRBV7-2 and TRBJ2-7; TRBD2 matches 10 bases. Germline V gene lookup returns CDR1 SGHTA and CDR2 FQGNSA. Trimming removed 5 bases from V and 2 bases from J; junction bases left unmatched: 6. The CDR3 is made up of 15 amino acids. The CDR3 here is CASSTGTSATYEQYF. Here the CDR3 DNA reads TGTGCCAGCAGCACCGGGACTAGCGCCACCTACGAGCAGTACTTC.

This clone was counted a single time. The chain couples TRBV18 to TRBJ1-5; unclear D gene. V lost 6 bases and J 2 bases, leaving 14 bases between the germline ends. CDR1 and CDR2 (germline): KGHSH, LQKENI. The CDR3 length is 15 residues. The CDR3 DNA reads TGTGCCAGCTCGGCGTCGGGTGGTGGCAATCAGCCCCAGCATTTT. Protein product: CASSASGGGNQPQHF.

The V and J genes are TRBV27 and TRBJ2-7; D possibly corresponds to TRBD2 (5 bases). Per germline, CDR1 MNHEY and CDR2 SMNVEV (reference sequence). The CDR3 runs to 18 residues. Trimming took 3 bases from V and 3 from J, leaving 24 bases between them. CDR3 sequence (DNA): TGTGCCAGCAGTTTTTCGGGGAGTTATAGTGGGCTTGGCTACGAGCAGTACTTC. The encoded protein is CASSFSGSYSGLGYEQYF.

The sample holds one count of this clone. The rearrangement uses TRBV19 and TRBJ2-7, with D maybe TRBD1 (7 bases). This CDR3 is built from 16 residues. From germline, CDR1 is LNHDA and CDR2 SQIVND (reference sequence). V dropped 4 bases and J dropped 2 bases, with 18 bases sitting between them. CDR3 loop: CASSRRQGGRAYEQYF. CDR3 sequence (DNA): TGTGCCAGTAGTAGAAGACAGGGAGGTAGGGCCTACGAGCAGTACTTC.

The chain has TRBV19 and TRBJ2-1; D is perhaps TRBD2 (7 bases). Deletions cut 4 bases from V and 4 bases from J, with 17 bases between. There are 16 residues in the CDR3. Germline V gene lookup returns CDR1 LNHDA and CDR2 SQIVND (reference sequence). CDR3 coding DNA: TGTGCCAGTAGTACCCGGGGGCCCGGGGGGTACAATGAGCAGTTCTTC. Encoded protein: CASSTRGPGGYNEQFF.

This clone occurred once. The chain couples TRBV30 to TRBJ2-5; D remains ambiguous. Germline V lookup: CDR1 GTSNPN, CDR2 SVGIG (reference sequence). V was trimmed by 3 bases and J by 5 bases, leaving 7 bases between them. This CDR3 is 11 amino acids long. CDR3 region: CAWSVRETQYF. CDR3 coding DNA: TGTGCCTGGAGCGTGCGGGAGACCCAGTACTTC.

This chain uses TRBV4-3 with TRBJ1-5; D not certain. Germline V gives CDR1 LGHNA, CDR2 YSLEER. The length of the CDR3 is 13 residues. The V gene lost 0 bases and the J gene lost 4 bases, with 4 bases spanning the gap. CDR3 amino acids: CASSQERNQPQHF. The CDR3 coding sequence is TGCGCCAGCAGCCAAGAGCGGAATCAGCCCCAGCATTTT.

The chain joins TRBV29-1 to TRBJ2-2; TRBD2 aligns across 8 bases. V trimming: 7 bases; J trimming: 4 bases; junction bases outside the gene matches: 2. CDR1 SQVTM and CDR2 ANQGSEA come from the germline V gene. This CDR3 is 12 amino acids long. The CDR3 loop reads CSGTSSTGELFF. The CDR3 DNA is TGCAGCGGGACTAGCAGCACCGGGGAGCTGTTTTTT.

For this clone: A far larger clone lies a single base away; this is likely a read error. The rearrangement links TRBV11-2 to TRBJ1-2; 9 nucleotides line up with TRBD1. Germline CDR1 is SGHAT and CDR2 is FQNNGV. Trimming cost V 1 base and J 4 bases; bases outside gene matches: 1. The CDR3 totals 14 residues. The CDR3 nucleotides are TGTGCCAGCAGCTTAGGGACAGGGGCCTATGGCTACACCTTC. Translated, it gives CASSLGTGAYGYTF.

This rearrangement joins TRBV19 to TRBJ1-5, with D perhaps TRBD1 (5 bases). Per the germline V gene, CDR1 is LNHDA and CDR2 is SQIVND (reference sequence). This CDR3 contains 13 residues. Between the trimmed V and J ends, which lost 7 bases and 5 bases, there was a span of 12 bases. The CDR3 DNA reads TGTGCCAGTAAGGTGGGGCCTTATCAGCCCCAGCATTTT. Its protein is CASKVGPYQPQHF.

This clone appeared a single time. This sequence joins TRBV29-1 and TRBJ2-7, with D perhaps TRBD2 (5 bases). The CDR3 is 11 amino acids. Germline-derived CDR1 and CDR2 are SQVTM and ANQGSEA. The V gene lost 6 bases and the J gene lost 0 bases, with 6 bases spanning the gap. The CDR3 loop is CSVEGSYEQYF. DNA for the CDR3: TGCAGCGTCGAGGGCTCCTACGAGCAGTACTTC.

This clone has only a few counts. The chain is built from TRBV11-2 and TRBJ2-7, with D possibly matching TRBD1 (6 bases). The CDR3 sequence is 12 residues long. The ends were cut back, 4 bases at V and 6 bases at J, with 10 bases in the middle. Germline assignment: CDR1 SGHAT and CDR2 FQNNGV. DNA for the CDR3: TGTGCCAGCAGCTGGGGGCAGGCCGAGCAGTACTTC. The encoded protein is CASSWGQAEQYF.

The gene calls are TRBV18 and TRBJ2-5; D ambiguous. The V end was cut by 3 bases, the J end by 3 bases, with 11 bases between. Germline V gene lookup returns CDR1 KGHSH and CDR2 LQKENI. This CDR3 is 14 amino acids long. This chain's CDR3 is CASSPGYLEETQYF. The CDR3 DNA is TGTGCCAGCTCACCCGGGTACCTTGAAGAGACCCAGTACTTC.

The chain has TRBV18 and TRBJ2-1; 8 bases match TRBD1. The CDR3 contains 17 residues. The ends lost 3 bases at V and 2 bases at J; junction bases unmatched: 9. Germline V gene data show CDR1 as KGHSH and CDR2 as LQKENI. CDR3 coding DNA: TGTGCCAGCTCACCGGGACAGGACGTTTTAGCCTACAATGAGCAGTTCTTC. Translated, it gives CASSPGQDVLAYNEQFF. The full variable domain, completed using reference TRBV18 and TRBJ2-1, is NAGVMQNPRHLVRRRGQEARLRCSPMKGHSHVYWYRQLPEEGLKFMVYLQKENIIDESGMPKERFSAEFPKEGPSILRIQQVVRGDSAAYFCASSPGQDVLAYNEQFFGPGTRLTVL.

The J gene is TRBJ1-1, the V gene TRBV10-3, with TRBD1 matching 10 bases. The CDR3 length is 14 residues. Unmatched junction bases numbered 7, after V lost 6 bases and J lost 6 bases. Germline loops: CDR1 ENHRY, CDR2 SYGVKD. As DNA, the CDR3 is TGTGCCATCAGGGCGACAGGGGGCATAGCTGAAGCTTTCTTT. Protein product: CAIRATGGIAEAFF.

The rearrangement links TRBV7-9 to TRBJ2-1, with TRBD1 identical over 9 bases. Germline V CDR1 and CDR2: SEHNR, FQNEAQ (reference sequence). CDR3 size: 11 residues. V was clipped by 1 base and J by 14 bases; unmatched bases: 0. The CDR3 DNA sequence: TGTGCCAGCAGCTTAGGGACAGGGGAGTTCTTC. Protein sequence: CASSLGTGEFF.

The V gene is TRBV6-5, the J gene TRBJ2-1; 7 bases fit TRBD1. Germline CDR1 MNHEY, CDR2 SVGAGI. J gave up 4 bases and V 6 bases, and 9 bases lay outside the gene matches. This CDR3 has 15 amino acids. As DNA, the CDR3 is TGTGCCAGCAGACCACAGGGGATACTGTACAATGAGCAGTTCTTC. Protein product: CASRPQGILYNEQFF.

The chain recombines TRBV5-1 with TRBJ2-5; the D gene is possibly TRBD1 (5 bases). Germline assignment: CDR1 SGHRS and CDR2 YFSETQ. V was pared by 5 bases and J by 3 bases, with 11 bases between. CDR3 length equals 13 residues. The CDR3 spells CASSRGPEETQYF. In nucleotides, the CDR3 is TGCGCCAGCAGTAGGGGCCCCGAAGAGACCCAGTACTTC.

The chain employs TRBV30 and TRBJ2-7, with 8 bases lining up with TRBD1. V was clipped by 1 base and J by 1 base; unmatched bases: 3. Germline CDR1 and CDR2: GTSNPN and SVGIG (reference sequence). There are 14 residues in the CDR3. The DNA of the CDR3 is TGTGCCTGGAGTGCAGGGGGCGCATCCTACGAGCAGTACTTC. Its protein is CAWSAGGASYEQYF.

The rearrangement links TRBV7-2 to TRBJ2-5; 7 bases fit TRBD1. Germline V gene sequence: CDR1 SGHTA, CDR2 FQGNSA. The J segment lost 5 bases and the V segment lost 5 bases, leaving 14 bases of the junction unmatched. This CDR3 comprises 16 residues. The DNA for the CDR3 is TGTGCCAGCAGCCGGCAGCGGACAGGACCGGGGGAGACCCAGTACTTC. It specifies CASSRQRTGPGETQYF.